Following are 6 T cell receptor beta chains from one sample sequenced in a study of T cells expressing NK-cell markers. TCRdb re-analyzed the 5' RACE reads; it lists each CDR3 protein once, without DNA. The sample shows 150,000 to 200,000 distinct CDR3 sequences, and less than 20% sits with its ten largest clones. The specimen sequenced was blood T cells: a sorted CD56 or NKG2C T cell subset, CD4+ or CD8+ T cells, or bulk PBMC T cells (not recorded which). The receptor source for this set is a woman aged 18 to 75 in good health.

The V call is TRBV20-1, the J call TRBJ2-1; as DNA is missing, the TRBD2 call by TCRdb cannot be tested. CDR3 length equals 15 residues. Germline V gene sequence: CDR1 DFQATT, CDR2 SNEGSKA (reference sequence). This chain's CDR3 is CSARATSGSRDEQFF.

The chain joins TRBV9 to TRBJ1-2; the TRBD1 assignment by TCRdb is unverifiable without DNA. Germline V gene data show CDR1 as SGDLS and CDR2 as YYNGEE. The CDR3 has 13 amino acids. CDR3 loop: CASSVEGGHGYTF.

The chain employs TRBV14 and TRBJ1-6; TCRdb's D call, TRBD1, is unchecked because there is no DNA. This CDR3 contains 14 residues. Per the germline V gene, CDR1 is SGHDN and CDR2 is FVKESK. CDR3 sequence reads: CASSPRGHNSPLHF.

Here the CDR3 reads CASSSGQGLNGYTF. The chain has TRBV19 and TRBJ1-2; absent DNA, TCRdb's TRBD1 call cannot be checked. The CDR3 spans 14 residues. CDR1 is LNHDA, CDR2 SQIVND, per germline (reference sequence).

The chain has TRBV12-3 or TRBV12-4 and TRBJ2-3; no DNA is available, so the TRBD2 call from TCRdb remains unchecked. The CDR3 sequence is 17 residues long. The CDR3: CASSPPRGGPSTDTQYF.

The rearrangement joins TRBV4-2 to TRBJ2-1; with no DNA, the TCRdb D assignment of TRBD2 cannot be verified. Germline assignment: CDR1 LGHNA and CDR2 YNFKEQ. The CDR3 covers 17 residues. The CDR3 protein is CASSSPSGRGSYNEQFF.